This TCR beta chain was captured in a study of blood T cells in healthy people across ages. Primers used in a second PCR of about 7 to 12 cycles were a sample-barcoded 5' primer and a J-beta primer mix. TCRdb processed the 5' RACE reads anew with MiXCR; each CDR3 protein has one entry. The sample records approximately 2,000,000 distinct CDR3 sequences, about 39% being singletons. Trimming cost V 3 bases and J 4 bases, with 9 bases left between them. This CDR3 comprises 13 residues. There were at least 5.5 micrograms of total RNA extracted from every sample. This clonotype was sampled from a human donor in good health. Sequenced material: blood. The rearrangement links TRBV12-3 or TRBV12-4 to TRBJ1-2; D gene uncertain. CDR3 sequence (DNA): TGTGCCAGCAGTTTTCCTCGGGCCTATGGCTACACCTTC. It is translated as CASSFPRAYGYTF.